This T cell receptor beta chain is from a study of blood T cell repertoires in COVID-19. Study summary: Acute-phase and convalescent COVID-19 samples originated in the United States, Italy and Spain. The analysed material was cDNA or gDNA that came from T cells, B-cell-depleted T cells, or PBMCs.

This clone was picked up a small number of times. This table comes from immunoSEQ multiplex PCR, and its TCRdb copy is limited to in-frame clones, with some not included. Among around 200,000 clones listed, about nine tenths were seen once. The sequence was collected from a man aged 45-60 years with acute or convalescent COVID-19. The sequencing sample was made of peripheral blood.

The CDR3 DNA reads as TGCGCCAGCATTTGGGACAGGGGATCGAACACTGAAGCTTTCTTT. Translating it yields CASIWDRGSNTEAFF. This rearrangement joins TRBV10-1 to TRBJ1-1; 10 nucleotides line up with TRBD1. This CDR3 region has 15 residues. Germline trimming cut 7 bases from V and 1 base from J; bases unmatched to any gene: 6. Germline assignment: CDR1 WNHNN and CDR2 SYGVQD (reference sequence).